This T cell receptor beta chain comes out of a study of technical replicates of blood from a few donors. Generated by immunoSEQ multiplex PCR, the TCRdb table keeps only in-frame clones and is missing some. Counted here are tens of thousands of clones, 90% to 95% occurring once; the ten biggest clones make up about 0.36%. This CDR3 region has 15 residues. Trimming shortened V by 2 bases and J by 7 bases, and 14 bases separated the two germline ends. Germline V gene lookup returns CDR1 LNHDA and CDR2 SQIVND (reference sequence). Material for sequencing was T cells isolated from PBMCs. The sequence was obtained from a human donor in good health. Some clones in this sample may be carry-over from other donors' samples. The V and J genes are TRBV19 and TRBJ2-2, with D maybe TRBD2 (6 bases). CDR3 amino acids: CASSILGGIDGELFF. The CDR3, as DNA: TGTGCCAGTAGTATACTGGGGGGAATAGACGGGGAGCTGTTTTTT.